The source of this TCR beta chain is a study of beta chain features in type 1 diabetes. In germline, CDR1 is SGHAT, CDR2 FQDESV (reference sequence). The CDR3 runs 14 residues. J was trimmed by 5 bases and V by 5 bases; bases with no gene match: 8. The study's findings and limits: All four CD4+ subsets from Type 1 diabetes patients carried moderately but significantly shorter TCRB CDR3s.

For this clone: Its target is not known.

As every portion of the isolated RNA was reverse transcribed, the sequencing read expressed TCRB transcripts. Only in-frame clones appear in the TCRdb table, and some are missing; sequencing was by immunoSEQ multiplex PCR. The repertoire includes roughly 230,000 clones, 11% of them detected once, and 0.017% sits in the top ten. The sequenced sample consisted of naive CD4+ T cells from blood. The origin of this receptor is a man aged 25-45 years with type 1 diabetes. V gene TRBV11-1 combines with J gene TRBJ1-1, with 7 bases matching TRBD1. The chain's CDR3 is CASSVTGVRTEAFF. DNA for the CDR3: TGTGCCAGCAGCGTAACAGGGGTGCGGACTGAAGCTTTCTTT.